This TCR beta chain was recorded in a study of blood T cell repertoires in COVID-19. Whole-study context: Acute-phase and convalescent COVID-19 samples originated in the United States, Italy and Spain. PBMCs, B-cell-depleted T cells, or T cells provided the cDNA or gDNA that made up the material.

Generated by immunoSEQ multiplex PCR, the TCRdb table keeps only in-frame clones and is missing some. The sample holds under 200,000 clones, over 70% seen once. Adults between about 18 and 95 years of age took part from more than 20 US areas. Sequences were obtained from PBMCs or T cells enriched from blood (not recorded which). This TCR was sampled from a woman aged 55 to 70 who had recovered from COVID-19.

This CDR3 reads CASRMGQVNQPQHF. The CDR3 bases are TGTGCCAGCCGAATGGGACAGGTCAATCAGCCCCAGCATTTT. The rearrangement joins TRBV28 to TRBJ1-5; TRBD1 matches at 8 bases. V trimming: 8 bases; J trimming: 3 bases; junction bases outside the gene matches: 6. The germline V gene encodes CDR1 MDHEN and CDR2 SYDVKM. This CDR3 has 14 residues. The whole variable domain, remainder taken from reference TRBV28 and TRBJ1-5, is DVKVTQSSRYLVKRTGEKVFLECVQDMDHENMFWYRQDPGLGLRLIYFSYDVKMKEKGDIPEGYSVSREKKERFSLILESASTNQTSMYLCASRMGQVNQPQHFGDGTRLSIL.